Listed below are T cell receptor beta chains from one sample, sequenced in a study of spatial heterogeneity in lung cancer. TCRdb fed the 5' RACE reads into MiXCR, producing one record per CDR3 protein. Here the sample spans 25,000 to 35,000 distinct CDR3 sequences, more than 9% being singletons. This specimen consisted of PBMCs, obtained at follow-up. The receptor set was obtained from a female donor with early-stage non-small cell lung cancer. The CDR3 runs from the conserved cysteine through the conserved F or W.

v_call,j_call,cdr3_aa
TRBV11-3,TRBJ1-1,CASSPSYGTEAFF
TRBV10-3,TRBJ2-7,CAISGQGSDEQYF
TRBV28,TRBJ1-1,CASRIRDVLGDTEAFF
TRBV7-9,TRBJ2-5,CASSLAAYQETQYF
TRBV29-1,TRBJ1-1,CSVEVLAGGFPNTEAFF
TRBV20-1,TRBJ2-3,CSARRRMTGDADTQYF
TRBV6-2/TRBV6-3,TRBJ2-1,CASSSRRAGGLVNEQFF
TRBV27,TRBJ2-7,CASSYGTPPYEQYF
TRBV6-5,TRBJ2-3,CASRDRYTDTQYF
TRBV7-2,TRBJ2-7,CASSIGLATYEQYF
TRBV28,TRBJ2-1,CASSLVVAGGRTYNEQFF
TRBV29-1,TRBJ2-7,CSVEGSRDGYEQYF
TRBV3-1,TRBJ2-5,CASSQVIARKETQYF
TRBV2,TRBJ1-1,CASSEVGAEAFF
TRBV20-1,TRBJ2-7,CSARTAGGYEQYF
TRBV5-1,TRBJ2-3,CASSLDATDTQYF
TRBV28,TRBJ2-7,CASRGDSRSYEQYF
TRBV5-1,TRBJ1-2,CASSGTSLNYGYTF
TRBV7-3,TRBJ2-3,CASSSDSGGADTQYF
TRBV29-1,TRBJ1-1,CSVPTDVQAFF
TRBV6-6,TRBJ1-5,CASSGREPQHF
TRBV7-2,TRBJ1-5,CASSLGYKNQPQHF
TRBV6-2/TRBV6-3,TRBJ2-1,CASSSYRQNEQFF
TRBV5-1,TRBJ1-1,CASSFGIGQGTEAFF
TRBV27,TRBJ2-3,CASSLGAGTQYF
TRBV3-1,TRBJ2-2,CASRRGTANTGELFF
TRBV6-1,TRBJ1-5,CASSGLRNQPQHF
TRBV12-3/TRBV12-4,TRBJ2-1,CASRLGGGPVYNEQFF
TRBV4-3,TRBJ1-4,CASSHEQAGDEKLFF
TRBV11-2,TRBJ2-5,CASSRMDFGETQYF
TRBV20-1,TRBJ1-6,CSAYERQKLNSPLHF
TRBV3-1,TRBJ1-4,CASSHREANEKLFF
TRBV29-1,TRBJ1-1,CSVGGQSNTEAFF
TRBV15,TRBJ2-7,CATSRGDSSYEQYF
TRBV5-5,TRBJ1-6,CASSSPGQNFAPLHF
TRBV27,TRBJ1-1,CASSPAVYTEAFF
TRBV6-4,TRBJ2-5,CTSQEETQYF
TRBV29-1,TRBJ1-2,CSVEARGYNYGYTF
TRBV18,TRBJ1-1,CASHNQPTEAFF
TRBV12-3/TRBV12-4,TRBJ1-5,CASRGGRDQPQHF